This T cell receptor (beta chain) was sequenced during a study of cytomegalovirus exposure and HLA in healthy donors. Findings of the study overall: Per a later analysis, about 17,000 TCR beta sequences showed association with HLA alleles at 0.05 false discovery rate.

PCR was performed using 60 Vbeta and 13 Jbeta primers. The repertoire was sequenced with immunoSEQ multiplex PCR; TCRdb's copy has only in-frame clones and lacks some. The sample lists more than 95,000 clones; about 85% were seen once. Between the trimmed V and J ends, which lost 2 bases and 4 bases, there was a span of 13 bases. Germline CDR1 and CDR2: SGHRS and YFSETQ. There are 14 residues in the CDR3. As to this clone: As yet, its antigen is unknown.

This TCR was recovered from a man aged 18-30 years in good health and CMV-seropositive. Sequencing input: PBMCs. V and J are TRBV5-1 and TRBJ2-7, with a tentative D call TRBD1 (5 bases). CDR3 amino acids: CASSFSGRAYEQYF. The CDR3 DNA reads TGCGCCAGCAGCTTCAGTGGCAGGGCATACGAGCAGTACTTC. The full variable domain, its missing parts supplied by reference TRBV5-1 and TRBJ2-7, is KAGVTQTPRYLIKTRGQQVTLSCSPISGHRSVSWYQQTPGQGLQFLFEYFSETQRNKGNFPGRFSGRQFSNSRSEMNVSTLELGDSALYLCASSFSGRAYEQYFGPGTRLTVT.